This T cell receptor beta chain appears in the sequencing data of a study of CD8+ T cells in alopecia areata. Study as a whole: Those treated were given oral tofacitinib at 5 to 10 mg twice daily.

The CDR3 runs 13 residues. The V and J ends lost 5 bases and 4 bases respectively, with 11 bases between them. The germline CDR1 and CDR2 sequences are GTSNPN and SVGIG (reference sequence). As regards this clone: What it binds is unknown.

Study-level points and caveats: Unlike in mice, where it was clearer, TCR sharing across patients was less clear, possibly HLA-related. Alphabeta T cells residing in normal skin are also sequenced in scalp samples. Affected lesional scalp, above all in alopecia totalis/universalis, was more clonal than normal scalp.

Isolated RNA was reverse transcribed into cDNA used as the sequencing template. The data were produced by immunoSEQ multiplex PCR, yet TCRdb's version contains in-frame clones alone and is incomplete. The profile covers about 150,000 clones, with roughly 50% appearing a single time and 5% to 7% taken by the ten largest. The sequence derives from a human donor with alopecia areata. Specimen: CD4+ T cells sorted from blood, collected at week 0. The chain recombines TRBV30 with TRBJ1-4; D gene unclear. The CDR3 DNA reads as TGTGCCTGGTCGGACGGACGTAATGAAAAACTGTTTTTT. It encodes CAWSDGRNEKLFF.